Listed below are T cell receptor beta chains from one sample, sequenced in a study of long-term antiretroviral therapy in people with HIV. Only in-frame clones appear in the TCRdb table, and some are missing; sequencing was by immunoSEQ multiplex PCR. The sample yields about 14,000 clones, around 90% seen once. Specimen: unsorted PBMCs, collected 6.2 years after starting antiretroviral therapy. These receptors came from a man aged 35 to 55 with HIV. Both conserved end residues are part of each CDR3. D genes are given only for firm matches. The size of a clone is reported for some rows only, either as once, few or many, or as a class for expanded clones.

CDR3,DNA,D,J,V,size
CASSLGELAGPNEQFF,TGTGCCAGCAGCTTAGGGGAGTTAGCGGGACCCAATGAGCAGTTCTTC,TRBD2,TRBJ2-1,TRBV7-8,NA
CASSQGLAGRGRETQYF,TGTGCCAGCAGCCAGGGACTAGCGGGAAGGGGCAGGGAGACCCAGTACTTC,TRBD2,TRBJ2-5,TRBV5-8,NA
CASSQDWLAGLGDTQYF,TGTGCCAGCAGCCAAGATTGGTTAGCGGGACTTGGGGATACGCAGTATTTT,TRBD2,TRBJ2-3,TRBV4-2,NA
CASSLTGSHEQFF,TGTGCCAGCAGCCTAACCGGCTCACATGAGCAGTTCTTC,NA,TRBJ2-1,TRBV11-3,once
CASSFDRVGTEAFF,TGTGCCAGCAGCTTCGACAGGGTGGGGACTGAAGCTTTCTTT,TRBD1,TRBJ1-1,TRBV11-2,NA
CASSVSSGRGETQYF,TGTGCCAGCAGCGTATCAAGCGGGAGGGGAGAGACCCAGTACTTC,TRBD2,TRBJ2-5,TRBV9,once
CASRVSVTGELFF,TGTGCCAGCAGGGTCAGCGTGACCGGGGAGCTGTTTTTT,NA,TRBJ2-2,TRBV7-8,NA
CSVVPEQGVDEQFF,TGCAGCGTTGTACCGGAGCAGGGGGTCGATGAGCAGTTCTTC,TRBD1,TRBJ2-1,TRBV29-1,once
CASSLGAGYNEQFF,TGTGCCAGCAGTTTGGGAGCGGGGTACAATGAGCAGTTCTTC,TRBD2,TRBJ2-1,TRBV27,NA
CASSDSRGRETQYF,TGTGCCAGCAGTGATTCCAGGGGTCGGGAGACCCAGTACTTC,NA,TRBJ2-5,TRBV25-1,once
CSVKAGGTPSWFF,TGCAGCGTGAAGGCGGGGGGCACCCCATCTTGGTTCTTC,TRBD2,TRBJ2-1,TRBV29-1,NA
CASSFGTGLLTTEAFF,TGTGCCAGCAGCTTTGGGACAGGGCTTCTTACGACTGAAGCTTTCTTT,TRBD1,TRBJ1-1,TRBV7-2,NA
CASSFERGGELFF,TGTGCCAGCAGCTTCGAAAGGGGCGGGGAGCTGTTTTTT,NA,TRBJ2-2,TRBV11-2,NA
CAWRLVGNRRRNEQFF,TGTGCCTGGAGGTTAGTGGGAAACAGGAGGAGGAATGAGCAGTTCTTC,NA,TRBJ2-1,TRBV30,NA
CASLRTSGSYEQYF,TGTGCCAGTTTAAGGACTAGCGGATCCTACGAGCAGTACTTC,TRBD2,TRBJ2-7,TRBV27,NA
CASRRQGNSNQPQHF,TGTGCCAGCAGACGACAGGGTAATAGCAATCAGCCCCAGCATTTT,TRBD1,TRBJ1-5,TRBV28,NA
CASSPTTTGPWETQYF,TGTGCCAGCAGCCCGACAACGACAGGTCCTTGGGAGACCCAGTACTTC,NA,TRBJ2-5,TRBV11-2,NA
CASSVRLAGGYNEQFF,TGTGCCAGCAGCGTTCGACTAGCGGGAGGTTACAATGAGCAGTTCTTC,TRBD2,TRBJ2-1,TRBV11-1,NA
CASSLSRQETQYF,TGTGCCAGCAGCCTGAGCAGACAAGAGACCCAGTACTTC,NA,TRBJ2-5,TRBV7-3,NA
CATRGSTDTQYF,TGTGCCACCCGGGGGAGCACAGATACGCAGTATTTT,NA,TRBJ2-3,TRBV7-2,NA
CASREPGTRTNEQYF,TGTGCCAGCAGGGAACCCGGGACCAGGACAAACGAGCAGTACTTC,NA,TRBJ2-7,TRBV2,medium-sized
CASSFLPTGISNQPQHF,TGTGCCAGCAGCTTCCTTCCGACAGGGATTAGCAATCAGCCCCAGCATTTT,TRBD1,TRBJ1-5,TRBV7-2,NA
CASSSTGLVSSYEQYF,TGTGCCAGCAGTTCCACGGGACTGGTAAGCTCCTACGAGCAGTACTTC,NA,TRBJ2-7,TRBV6-5,NA
CASSETSARFGGTDTQYF,TGTGCCAGCAGCGAAACTAGCGCCCGATTCGGCGGCACAGATACGCAGTATTTT,TRBD2,TRBJ2-3,TRBV9,once
CASSRGLAGIKGETQYF,TGTGCCAGCAGTCGCGGACTAGCGGGAATCAAAGGGGAGACCCAGTACTTC,TRBD2,TRBJ2-5,TRBV27,NA
CASSWRTGPNQPQHF,TGTGCCAGCAGTTGGAGGACAGGCCCAAATCAGCCCCAGCATTTT,TRBD1,TRBJ1-5,TRBV28,NA
CASSLISARKTQYF,TGTGCCAGCAGCTTGATTAGCGCTCGGAAGACCCAGTACTTC,NA,TRBJ2-5,TRBV5-6,NA
CASSLRNRELGNEKLFF,TGTGCCAGCAGCTTAAGGAACAGGGAATTGGGTAATGAAAAACTGTTTTTT,NA,TRBJ1-4,TRBV7-6,NA
CASSHRDRGGNQPQHF,TGTGCCAGCAGCCATCGCGACAGGGGTGGGAATCAGCCCCAGCATTTT,TRBD1,TRBJ1-5,TRBV4-2,NA
CASGTGRGTNQPQHF,TGTGCCAGCGGTACCGGTCGGGGGACCAATCAGCCCCAGCATTTT,NA,TRBJ1-5,TRBV11-1,NA
CASSPVDRTEQFF,TGTGCCAGCAGCCCGGTGGACAGGACGGAGCAGTTCTTC,TRBD1,TRBJ2-1,TRBV7-9,once
CASRQGLAGGYEQYF,TGTGCCAGCAGACAAGGACTAGCGGGAGGTTACGAGCAGTACTTC,TRBD2,TRBJ2-7,TRBV27,NA
CASSPRDYNEQFF,TGTGCCAGCAGCCCAAGGGACTACAATGAGCAGTTCTTC,NA,TRBJ2-1,TRBV5-4,NA
CASSVGLAATSEQFF,TGTGCCAGCAGCGTAGGGCTAGCGGCTACATCCGAGCAGTTCTTC,TRBD2,TRBJ2-1,TRBV9,NA
CASSLLAKGKDGNTIYF,TGTGCCAGCAGTTTATTAGCGAAGGGGAAGGATGGAAACACCATATATTTT,NA,TRBJ1-3,TRBV28,NA
CASSVPGGLEAFF,TGTGCCAGCAGTGTCCCAGGGGGACTTGAAGCTTTCTTT,TRBD1,TRBJ1-1,TRBV25-1,NA
CASSQGSGSYEQYF,TGCGCCAGCAGCCAAGGGAGCGGGTCCTACGAGCAGTACTTC,NA,TRBJ2-7,TRBV5-1,NA
CASSPDPSYGNEQFF,TGTGCCAGCAGCCCCGACCCCTCATACGGCAATGAGCAGTTCTTC,NA,TRBJ2-1,TRBV9,NA
CASSTGGAGNTIYF,TGCGCCAGCAGTACAGGGGGCGCTGGAAACACCATATATTTT,TRBD1,TRBJ1-3,TRBV5-1,NA
CASSLLSGQGKEAFF,TGTGCCAGCAGTTTACTCTCGGGTCAGGGCAAAGAAGCTTTCTTT,NA,TRBJ1-1,TRBV27,NA
CASSLGAGYNEQFF,TGTGCCAGCAGTTTAGGTGCTGGCTACAATGAGCAGTTCTTC,NA,TRBJ2-1,TRBV27,NA
CASSLWTSGSGEQFF,TGTGCCAGCAGTCTTTGGACTAGCGGGAGCGGGGAGCAGTTCTTC,TRBD2,TRBJ2-1,TRBV27,NA
CASSQRGLGEKLFF,TGTGCCAGCAGTCAGAGGGGGTTGGGTGAAAAACTGTTTTTT,NA,TRBJ1-4,TRBV6-5,NA
CASSQARTSFYEQYF,TGCGCCAGCAGCCAAGCTAGGACTAGCTTCTACGAGCAGTACTTC,TRBD2,TRBJ2-7,TRBV5-4,few
CASSWEVNTEAFF,TGCGCCAGCAGCTGGGAGGTAAACACTGAAGCTTTCTTT,NA,TRBJ1-1,TRBV5-1,NA